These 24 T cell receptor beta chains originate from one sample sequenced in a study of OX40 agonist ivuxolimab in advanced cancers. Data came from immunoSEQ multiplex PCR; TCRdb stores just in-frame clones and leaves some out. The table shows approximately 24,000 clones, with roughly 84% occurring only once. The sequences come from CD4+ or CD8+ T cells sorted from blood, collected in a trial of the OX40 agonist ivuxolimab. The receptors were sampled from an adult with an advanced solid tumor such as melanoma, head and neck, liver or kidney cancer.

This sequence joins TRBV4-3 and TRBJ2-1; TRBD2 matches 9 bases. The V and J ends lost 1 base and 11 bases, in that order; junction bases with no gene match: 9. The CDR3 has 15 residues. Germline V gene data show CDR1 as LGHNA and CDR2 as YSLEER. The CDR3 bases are TGCGCCAGCAGCCAAGTCCTAGCGGGAATCACCCAGCAGTTCTTC. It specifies CASSQVLAGITQQFF.

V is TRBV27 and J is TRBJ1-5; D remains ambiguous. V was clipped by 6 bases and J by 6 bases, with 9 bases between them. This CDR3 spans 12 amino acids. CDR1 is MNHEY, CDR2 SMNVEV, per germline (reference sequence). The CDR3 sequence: CASRFTGQPQHF. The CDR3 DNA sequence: TGTGCCAGCAGATTCACTGGTCAGCCCCAGCATTTT.

The CDR3 bases are TGTGCCAGCAGTGAAGGGAGAGCTAACTATGGCTACACCTTC. Protein product: CASSEGRANYGYTF. The rearrangement links TRBV2 to TRBJ1-2; no clear D. CDR1 is SNHLY and CDR2 is FYNNEI in the germline V gene. V was clipped by 1 base and J by 0 bases, with 6 bases between them. The CDR3 consists of 14 residues. The full variable domain, completed using reference TRBV2 and TRBJ1-2, is EPEVTQTPSHQVTQMGQEVILRCVPISNHLYFYWYRQILGQKVEFLVSFYNNEISEKSEIFDDQFSVERPDGSNFTLKIRSTKLEDSAMYFCASSEGRANYGYTFGSGTRLTVV.

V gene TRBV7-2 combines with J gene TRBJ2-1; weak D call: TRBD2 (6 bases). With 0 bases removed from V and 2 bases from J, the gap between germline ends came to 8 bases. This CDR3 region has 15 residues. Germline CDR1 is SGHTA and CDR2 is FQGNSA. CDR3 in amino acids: CASSLAGGPYNEQFF. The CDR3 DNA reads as TGTGCCAGCAGCTTAGCGGGGGGTCCCTACAATGAGCAGTTCTTC.

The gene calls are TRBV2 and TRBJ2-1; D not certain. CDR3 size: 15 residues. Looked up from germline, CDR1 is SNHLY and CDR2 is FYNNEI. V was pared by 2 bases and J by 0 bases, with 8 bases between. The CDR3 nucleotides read TGTGCCAGCAGTGAATCCCCCAACTCCTACAATGAGCAGTTCTTC. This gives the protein CASSESPNSYNEQFF.

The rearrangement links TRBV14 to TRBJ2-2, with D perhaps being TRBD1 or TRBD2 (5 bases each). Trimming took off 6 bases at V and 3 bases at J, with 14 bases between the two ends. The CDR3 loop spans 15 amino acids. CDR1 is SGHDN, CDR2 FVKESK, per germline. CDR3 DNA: TGTGCCAGCAGTCCGAGGGCAGGGTACACCGGGGAGCTGTTTTTT. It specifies CASSPRAGYTGELFF. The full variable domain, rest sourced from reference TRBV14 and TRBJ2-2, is EAGVTQFPSHSVIEKGQTVTLRCDPISGHDNLYWYRRVMGKEIKFLLHFVKESKQDESGMPNNRFLAERTGGTYSTLKVQPAELEDSGVYFCASSPRAGYTGELFFGEGSRLTVL.

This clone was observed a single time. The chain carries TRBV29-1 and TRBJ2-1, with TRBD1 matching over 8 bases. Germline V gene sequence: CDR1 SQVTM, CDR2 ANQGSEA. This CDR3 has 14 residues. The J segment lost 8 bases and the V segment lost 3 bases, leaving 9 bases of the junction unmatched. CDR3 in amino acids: CSVEGQVRVDEQFF. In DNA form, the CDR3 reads TGCAGCGTTGAGGGACAGGTGAGAGTAGATGAGCAGTTCTTC.

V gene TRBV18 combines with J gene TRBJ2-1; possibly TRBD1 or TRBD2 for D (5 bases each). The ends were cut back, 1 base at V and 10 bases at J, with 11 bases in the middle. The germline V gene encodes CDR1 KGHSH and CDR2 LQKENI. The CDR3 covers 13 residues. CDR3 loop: CASSPLFEGEQFF. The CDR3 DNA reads TGTGCCAGCTCACCACTCTTCGAGGGGGAGCAGTTCTTC.

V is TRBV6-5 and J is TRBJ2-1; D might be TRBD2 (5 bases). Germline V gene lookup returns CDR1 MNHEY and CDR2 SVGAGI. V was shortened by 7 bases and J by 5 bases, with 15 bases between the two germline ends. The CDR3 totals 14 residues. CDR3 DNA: TGTGCCAGCACTATCCGCTGGGAGCACAATGAGCAGTTCTTC. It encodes CASTIRWEHNEQFF.

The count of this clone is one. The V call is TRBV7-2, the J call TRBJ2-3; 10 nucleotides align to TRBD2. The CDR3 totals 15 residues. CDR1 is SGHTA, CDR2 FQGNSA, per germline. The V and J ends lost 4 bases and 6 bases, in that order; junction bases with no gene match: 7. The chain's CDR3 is CASSSVGLADDTQYF. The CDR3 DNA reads TGTGCCAGCAGCTCGGTTGGACTAGCGGATGATACGCAGTATTTT.

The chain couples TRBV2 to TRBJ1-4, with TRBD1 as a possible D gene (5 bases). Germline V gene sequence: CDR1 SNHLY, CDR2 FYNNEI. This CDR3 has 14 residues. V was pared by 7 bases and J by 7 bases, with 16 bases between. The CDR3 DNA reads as TGTGCCAGCAACCGCAGGGTCGCCAGTGAAAAACTGTTTTTT. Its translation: CASNRRVASEKLFF.

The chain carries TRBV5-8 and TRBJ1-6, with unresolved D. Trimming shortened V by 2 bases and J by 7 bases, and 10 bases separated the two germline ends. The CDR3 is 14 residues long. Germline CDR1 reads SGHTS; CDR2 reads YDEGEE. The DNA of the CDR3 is TGTGCCAGCAGCTTAGGTGGGGTGAATTCACCCCTCCACTTT. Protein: CASSLGGVNSPLHF.

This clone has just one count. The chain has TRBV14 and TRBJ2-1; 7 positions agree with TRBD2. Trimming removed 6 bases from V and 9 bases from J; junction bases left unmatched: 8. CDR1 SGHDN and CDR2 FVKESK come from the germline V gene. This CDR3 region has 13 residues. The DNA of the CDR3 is TGTGCCAGCAGTCGGTGGGGGGGAGGTGAGCAGTTCTTC. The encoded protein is CASSRWGGGEQFF.

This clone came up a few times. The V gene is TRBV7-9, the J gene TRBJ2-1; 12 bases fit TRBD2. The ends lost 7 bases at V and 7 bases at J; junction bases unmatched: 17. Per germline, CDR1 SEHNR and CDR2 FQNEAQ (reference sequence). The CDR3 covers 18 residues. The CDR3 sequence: CASTFPPRLAGVKNEQFF. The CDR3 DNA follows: TGTGCCAGCACCTTCCCACCCCGACTAGCGGGAGTTAAGAATGAGCAGTTCTTC.

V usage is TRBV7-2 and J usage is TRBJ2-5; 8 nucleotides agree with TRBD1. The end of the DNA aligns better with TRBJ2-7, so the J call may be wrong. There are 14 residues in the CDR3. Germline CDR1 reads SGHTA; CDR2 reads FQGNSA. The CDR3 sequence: CASRRGQGSYEQYF. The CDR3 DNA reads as TGTGCCAGCAGAAGAGGACAGGGCTCCTACGAGCAGTACTTC.

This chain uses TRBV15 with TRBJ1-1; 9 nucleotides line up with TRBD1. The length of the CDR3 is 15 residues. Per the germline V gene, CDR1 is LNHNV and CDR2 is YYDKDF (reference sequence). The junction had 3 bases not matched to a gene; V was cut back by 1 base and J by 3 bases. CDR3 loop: CATSRGTGVDTEAFF. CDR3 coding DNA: TGTGCCACCAGCAGAGGGACAGGGGTCGACACTGAAGCTTTCTTT.

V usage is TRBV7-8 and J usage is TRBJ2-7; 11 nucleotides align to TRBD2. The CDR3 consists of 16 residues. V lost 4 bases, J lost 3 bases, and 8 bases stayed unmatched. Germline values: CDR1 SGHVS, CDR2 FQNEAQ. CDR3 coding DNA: TGTGCCAGCAGCTCATCGAGACTAGCGGGGAACTACGAGCAGTACTTC. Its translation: CASSSSRLAGNYEQYF.

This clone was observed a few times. CDR3 DNA: TGCGCCAGCAGTATGTCAGGGCCCGAGACCCAGTACTTC. It specifies CASSMSGPETQYF. This chain joins TRBV5-1 and TRBJ2-5; D perhaps matches TRBD1 (5 bases). Germline loops: CDR1 SGHRS, CDR2 YFSETQ. V was shortened by 5 bases and J by 5 bases, with 13 bases between the two germline ends. CDR3 length equals 13 residues. Full variable domain (rest looked up from reference TRBV5-1 and TRBJ2-5): KAGVTQTPRYLIKTRGQQVTLSCSPISGHRSVSWYQQTPGQGLQFLFEYFSETQRNKGNFPGRFSGRQFSNSRSEMNVSTLELGDSALYLCASSMSGPETQYFGPGTRLLVL.

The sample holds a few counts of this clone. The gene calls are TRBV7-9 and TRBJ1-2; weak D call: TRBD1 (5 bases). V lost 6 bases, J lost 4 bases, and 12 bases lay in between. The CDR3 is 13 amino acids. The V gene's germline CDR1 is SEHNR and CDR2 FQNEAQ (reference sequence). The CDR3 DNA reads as TGTGCCAGCAGTCTTCAGGGTACCTATGGCTACACCTTC. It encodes CASSLQGTYGYTF.

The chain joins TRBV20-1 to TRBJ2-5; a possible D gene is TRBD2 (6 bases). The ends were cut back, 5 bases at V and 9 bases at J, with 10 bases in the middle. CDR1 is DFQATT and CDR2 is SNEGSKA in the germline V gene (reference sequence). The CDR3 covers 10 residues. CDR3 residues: CSAGREAQYF. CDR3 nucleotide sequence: TGCAGTGCTGGCAGGGAGGCCCAGTACTTC.

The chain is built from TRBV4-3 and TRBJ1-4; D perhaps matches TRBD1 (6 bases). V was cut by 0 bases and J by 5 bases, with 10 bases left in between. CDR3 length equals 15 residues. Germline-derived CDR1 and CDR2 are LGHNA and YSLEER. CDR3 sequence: CASSQEPGTNEKLFF. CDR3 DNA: TGCGCCAGCAGCCAAGAGCCGGGGACAAATGAAAAACTGTTTTTT.

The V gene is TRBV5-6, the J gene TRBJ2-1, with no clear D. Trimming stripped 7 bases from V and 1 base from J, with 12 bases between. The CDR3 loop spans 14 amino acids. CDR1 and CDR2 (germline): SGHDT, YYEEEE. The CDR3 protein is CASAPQPSYNEQFF. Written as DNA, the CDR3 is TGTGCCAGCGCCCCGCAGCCTTCCTACAATGAGCAGTTCTTC.

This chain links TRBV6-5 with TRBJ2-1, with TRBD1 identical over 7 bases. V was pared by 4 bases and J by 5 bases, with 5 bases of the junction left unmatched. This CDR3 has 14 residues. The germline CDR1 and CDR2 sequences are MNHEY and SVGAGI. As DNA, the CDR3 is TGTGCCAGCAGTTCTAGACAGGGACACAATGAGCAGTTCTTC. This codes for CASSSRQGHNEQFF.

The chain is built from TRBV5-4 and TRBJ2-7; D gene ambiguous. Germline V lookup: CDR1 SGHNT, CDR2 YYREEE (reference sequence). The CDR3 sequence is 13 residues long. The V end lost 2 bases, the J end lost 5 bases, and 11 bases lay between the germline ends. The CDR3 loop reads CASSFSQRHEQYF. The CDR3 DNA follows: TGTGCCAGCAGCTTCTCTCAGCGACACGAGCAGTACTTC.